The rows below give T cell receptor beta chains drawn from one sample of a study of CD8+ T cells in alopecia areata. The repertoire was sequenced with immunoSEQ multiplex PCR; TCRdb's copy has only in-frame clones and lacks some. The profile shows about 140,000 clones, about 88% of them singletons. Source: CD8+ T cells sorted from blood, taken at week 4, from a patient treated with tofacitinib. Source of these receptors: a human donor with alopecia areata. CDR3s include the opening cysteine and the closing phenylalanine or tryptophan. The order of the fields is V gene, J gene, clone size, CDR3 protein. The listing skips clone size in some rows; elsewhere it reads once, few, many or a size class.

v_call: TRBV6-5
j_call: TRBJ2-7
clone_size: NA
cdr3_aa: CASSLSGNNYEQYF

v_call: TRBV27
j_call: TRBJ1-6
clone_size: NA
cdr3_aa: CASRDSLNSPLHF

v_call: TRBV7-9
j_call: TRBJ2-3
clone_size: NA
cdr3_aa: CASSFPRTDTQYF

v_call: TRBV7-2
j_call: TRBJ2-7
clone_size: NA
cdr3_aa: CASSLGDRTYEQYF

v_call: TRBV2
j_call: TRBJ2-5
clone_size: NA
cdr3_aa: CATPSLGRETQYF

v_call: TRBV6-5
j_call: TRBJ2-7
clone_size: NA
cdr3_aa: CASSYRDSPPPTYF

v_call: TRBV10-3
j_call: TRBJ2-5
clone_size: NA
cdr3_aa: CAIGTSGSTETQYF

v_call: TRBV19
j_call: TRBJ2-7
clone_size: few
cdr3_aa: CASSMRPWGWEQYF

v_call: TRBV19
j_call: TRBJ1-1
clone_size: NA
cdr3_aa: CASSIRGGGTEAFF

v_call: TRBV6-5
j_call: TRBJ2-7
clone_size: NA
cdr3_aa: CASRTANSHEQYF

v_call: TRBV5-6
j_call: TRBJ2-1
clone_size: NA
cdr3_aa: CASSSRMGTAPYNEQFF

v_call: TRBV6-5
j_call: TRBJ2-5
clone_size: NA
cdr3_aa: CAKKREQETQYF

v_call: TRBV7-9
j_call: TRBJ2-7
clone_size: NA
cdr3_aa: CASSPPVGPEQYF

v_call: TRBV29-1
j_call: TRBJ2-7
clone_size: NA
cdr3_aa: CSGSTGDGYEQYF

v_call: TRBV9
j_call: TRBJ2-1
clone_size: NA
cdr3_aa: CASSVEQGAAYNEQFF

v_call: TRBV4-1
j_call: TRBJ2-7
clone_size: NA
cdr3_aa: CASSQTYEQYF

v_call: TRBV4-1
j_call: TRBJ2-2
clone_size: NA
cdr3_aa: CASSQDPGSPGELFF

v_call: TRBV11-1
j_call: TRBJ2-2
clone_size: NA
cdr3_aa: CASSSGPNTGELFF

v_call: TRBV29-1
j_call: TRBJ2-1
clone_size: NA
cdr3_aa: CSVEGQPGGSYNEQFF

v_call: TRBV13
j_call: TRBJ1-1
clone_size: NA
cdr3_aa: CASRRGSAYEAFF

v_call: TRBV29-1
j_call: TRBJ1-2
clone_size: NA
cdr3_aa: CSVESSDTGSNIAF

v_call: TRBV20-1
j_call: TRBJ2-2
clone_size: NA
cdr3_aa: CSAPRAGELFF

v_call: TRBV9
j_call: TRBJ2-7
clone_size: NA
cdr3_aa: CASSVESSLDEQYF

v_call: TRBV9
j_call: TRBJ1-2
clone_size: NA
cdr3_aa: CASSVDQRDVNYGYTF

v_call: TRBV7-8
j_call: TRBJ2-6
clone_size: NA
cdr3_aa: CASSPPGQDSGANVLTF

v_call: TRBV29-1
j_call: TRBJ2-3
clone_size: NA
cdr3_aa: CSVGNRDYADTQYF

v_call: TRBV4-1
j_call: TRBJ1-1
clone_size: NA
cdr3_aa: CASSPRTGGTEAFF

v_call: TRBV5-1
j_call: TRBJ2-7
clone_size: NA
cdr3_aa: CASSLDRSMDEQYF

v_call: TRBV30
j_call: TRBJ2-1
clone_size: NA
cdr3_aa: CAWSVIPNEQFF

v_call: TRBV4-1
j_call: TRBJ2-1
clone_size: NA
cdr3_aa: CASSVRWQGDEQFF

v_call: TRBV19
j_call: TRBJ2-1
clone_size: NA
cdr3_aa: CASSDPDSSYNEQFF

v_call: TRBV29-1
j_call: TRBJ1-2
clone_size: NA
cdr3_aa: CSVDRGARGGYTF

v_call: TRBV7-8
j_call: TRBJ2-2
clone_size: NA
cdr3_aa: CASSPYRQEVGTGELFF